The clone carrying this TCR beta chain was picked up a small number of times. As yet, its antigen is unknown. Authors' data handling: The authors used CDR3 differences across clinicopathological groups to build a distant-metastasis classifier for papillary thyroid cancer. TCRdb reanalyzed the PCR reads with MiXCR. The V and J calls follow TCRdb's processing rather than the paper's. The data show 39,000 or so clones, about 45% seen once. This sample was included in a study of metastatic and nonmetastatic thyroid tumors. In the study overall: Peripheral blood and tumor or nodule samples from malignant and benign thyroid patients were compared.

Trimming removed 0 bases at V and 5 bases at J, with 11 bases between. CDR1 and CDR2 (germline): MGHRA, YSYEKL. The CDR3 has 15 amino acids. General study findings and limits: Within blood and tumor, benign nodules reportedly had significantly lower TCR beta diversity than malignant thyroid tumors did.

Among the patients, none had received any treatment before thyroid surgery. The V and J genes are TRBV4-1 and TRBJ1-5; no firm D call. The sequenced sample was tumor tissue. The sequence derives from a male donor with papillary thyroid cancer or a benign thyroid nodule (not recorded which). Some clones in this sample may be carry-over from other donors' samples. For the CDR3, the DNA is TGCGCCAGCAGCCAAGAATACACAAGTTATCAGCCCCAGCATTTT. This translates into CASSQEYTSYQPQHF.